One sample yielded the 22 T cell receptor beta chains listed below, sequenced in a study of control samples from healthy donors and cancer patients. The assay was immunoSEQ multiplex PCR, and TCRdb's table has in-frame clones only and misses some. Of 64,000 or so clones in the sample, under 95% are singletons; the top ten hold around 1.7%. The material sequenced was PBMCs. All receptors derive from a man between 40 and 49 years old with colorectal cancer.

This sequence joins TRBV12-3 or TRBV12-4 and TRBJ2-7; 7 bases align to TRBD1. V lost 6 bases to trimming and J lost 3 bases; unmatched junction nucleotides: 5. The CDR3 is made up of 13 amino acids. Here the CDR3 DNA reads TGTGCCAGCAGCCCGGGACAGAACTACGAGCAGTACTTC. Residues: CASSPGQNYEQYF.

This clone occurred a few times. V is TRBV5-8 and J is TRBJ1-3; D is perhaps TRBD1 (6 bases). Trimming pared 4 bases from V and 7 bases from J, leaving 15 bases between. CDR1 is SGHTS, CDR2 YDEGEE, per germline. The CDR3 loop spans 14 amino acids. The CDR3 coding sequence is TGTGCCAGCAGCACTGGACAGCTCTGGAACACCATATATTTT. Translated: CASSTGQLWNTIYF.

The chain combines TRBV4-1 with TRBJ2-1; D ambiguous. Germline-derived CDR1 and CDR2 are MGHRA and YSYEKL. Trimming pared 3 bases from V and 4 bases from J, leaving 4 bases between. The CDR3 length is 12 residues. The CDR3 region is CASSQDYNEQFF. The CDR3 nucleotides are TGCGCCAGCAGCCAGGATTACAATGAGCAGTTCTTC.

The chain combines TRBV5-1 with TRBJ2-3; the D is unclear. Germline loops: CDR1 SGHRS, CDR2 YFSETQ. The CDR3 spans 16 residues. The germline V and J ends were trimmed by 0 bases and 0 bases, with 11 bases remaining between them. CDR3 region: CASSLEQITSTDTQYF. The DNA of the CDR3 is TGCGCCAGCAGCTTGGAGCAGATTACTAGCACAGATACGCAGTATTTT. Variable domain in full (rest from reference TRBV5-1 and TRBJ2-3): KAGVTQTPRYLIKTRGQQVTLSCSPISGHRSVSWYQQTPGQGLQFLFEYFSETQRNKGNFPGRFSGRQFSNSRSEMNVSTLELGDSALYLCASSLEQITSTDTQYFGPGTRLTVL.

The chain links TRBV4-2 to TRBJ1-6; 7 bases line up with TRBD1. Germline V gene lookup returns CDR1 LGHNA and CDR2 YNFKEQ. There are 14 residues in the CDR3. The V and J ends lost 2 bases and 12 bases, in that order; junction bases with no gene match: 7. CDR3 sequence reads: CASSQMGTVRPLHF. DNA of the CDR3: TGTGCCAGCAGCCAAATGGGGACAGTCAGACCCCTCCACTTT.

This sequence joins TRBV7-9 and TRBJ2-1, with D possibly TRBD2 on 5 matching bases. CDR3 length equals 12 residues. Germline V CDR1 and CDR2: SEHNR, FQNEAQ (reference sequence). V was cut by 5 bases and J by 8 bases, with 10 bases left in between. DNA for the CDR3: TGTGCCAGCAGCATGAGGGTGGATGAGCAGTTCTTC. Encoded protein: CASSMRVDEQFF.

The chain is built from TRBV27 and TRBJ1-5, with 7 bases identical to TRBD1. Germline CDR1 and CDR2: MNHEY and SMNVEV (reference sequence). The junction had 8 bases not matched to a gene; V was cut back by 6 bases and J by 0 bases. This CDR3 is built from 16 residues. The CDR3 is CASSRRGTDSNQPQHF. The DNA for the CDR3 is TGTGCCAGCAGCAGGCGAGGGACAGATAGCAATCAGCCCCAGCATTTT.

This chain joins TRBV27 and TRBJ1-1; no clear D. This CDR3 region has 14 residues. Between the trimmed V and J ends, which lost 7 bases and 4 bases, there was a span of 16 bases. Germline V CDR1 and CDR2: MNHEY, SMNVEV (reference sequence). The CDR3 region is CASIQWGRVTEAFF. The CDR3 region has the DNA TGTGCCAGCATCCAGTGGGGTAGGGTCACTGAAGCTTTCTTT.

This clone has a single count. The chain is built from TRBV27 and TRBJ2-7, with a weak D call TRBD1 (6 bases). V was clipped by 6 bases and J by 6 bases, with 12 bases between them. The CDR3 extends over 12 amino acids. Germline CDR1 is MNHEY and CDR2 is SMNVEV (reference sequence). CDR3: CASRTGRGEQYF. CDR3 bases: TGTGCCAGCAGGACAGGTCGAGGCGAGCAGTACTTC.

This chain joins TRBV4-3 and TRBJ1-3; tentative D call: TRBD1 (5 bases). There are 15 residues in the CDR3. The V gene's germline CDR1 is LGHNA and CDR2 YSLEER. V lost 4 bases to trimming and J lost 0 bases, with 10 bases between them. CDR3 sequence reads: CASSLEGSSGNTIYF. The CDR3 nucleotides read TGCGCCAGCAGCCTGGAGGGGTCCTCTGGAAACACCATATATTTT.

This sequence joins TRBV6-6 and TRBJ1-1, with 8 bases matching TRBD1. The germline CDR1 and CDR2 sequences are MNHNY and SVGAGI (reference sequence). V gave up 2 bases and J gave up 4 bases; unmatched junction bases: 6. The CDR3 runs to 15 residues. CDR3 DNA sequence: TGTGCCAGCAGTTACAGGCCCACAGGGGGCACTGAAGCTTTCTTT. Its translation is CASSYRPTGGTEAFF.

V and J are TRBV3-1 (or the pseudogene TRBV3-2) and TRBJ2-7; D not resolved. Trimming left V 1 base short and J 5 bases short, with 3 bases between. The CDR3 contains 11 residues. CDR1 is LGHDT, CDR2 YNNKEL, per germline (reference sequence). CDR3 loop: CASSQGNEQYF. The CDR3 coding sequence is TGTGCCAGCAGCCAAGGTAACGAGCAGTACTTC.

This sequence joins TRBV4-1 and TRBJ2-4, with 10 bases identical to TRBD1. Germline V CDR1 and CDR2: MGHRA, YSYEKL. V dropped 3 bases and J dropped 9; count of bases not matched to a gene: 8. The CDR3 consists of 15 residues. The DNA for the CDR3 is TGCGCCAGCAGCCAGCCCTGGGACAGGGGAGTCATTCAGTACTTC. Its protein product is CASSQPWDRGVIQYF.

The chain employs TRBV5-4 and TRBJ2-4; tentative D call: TRBD2 (6 bases). This CDR3 has 13 amino acids. Germline CDR1 reads SGHNT; CDR2 reads YYREEE (reference sequence). Trimming took off 0 bases at V and 5 bases at J, with 6 bases between the two ends. The DNA for the CDR3 is TGTGCCAGCAGCTTGGGGGGGGAAAACATTCAGTACTTC. Encoded protein: CASSLGGENIQYF.

The rearrangement links TRBV5-4 to TRBJ2-1; D possibly matches TRBD1 or TRBD2 (7 bases each). V shed 10 bases and J shed 5 bases, with 22 bases lying between them. The CDR3 contains 15 residues. CDR1 SGHNT and CDR2 YYREEE come from the germline V gene (reference sequence). This CDR3 is CAFHLPGGGHNEQFF. The DNA for the CDR3 is TGTGCCTTTCACCTTCCAGGGGGGGGCCACAATGAGCAGTTCTTC.

In nucleotides, the CDR3 is TGTGCCTGGAGAACTAGCGGGGGGAGCACAGATACGCAGTATTTT. Its translation: CAWRTSGGSTDTQYF. J is TRBJ2-3 and V is TRBV30; TRBD2 matches 12 bases. The length of the CDR3 is 15 residues. The germline V gene encodes CDR1 GTSNPN and CDR2 SVGIG (reference sequence). J lost 0 bases, V lost 3 bases, and 1 base had no gene match.

The chain is built from TRBV10-3 and TRBJ1-4; no clear D gene. The CDR3 length is 15 residues. Trimming pared 6 bases from V and 5 bases from J, leaving 16 bases between. From germline, CDR1 is ENHRY and CDR2 SYGVKD. CDR3 protein: CAIRPREGDNEKLFF. The CDR3 nucleotides read TGTGCCATCAGACCTAGGGAGGGCGACAATGAAAAACTGTTTTTT.

V is TRBV5-1 and J is TRBJ1-1, with D uncertain. Trimming shortened V by 0 bases and J by 4 bases, and 10 bases separated the two germline ends. The CDR3 covers 14 residues. Germline CDR1 SGHRS, CDR2 YFSETQ. The CDR3 region has the DNA TGCGCCAGCAGCTTGGGTATAATGGGCACTGAAGCTTTCTTT. Translated, it gives CASSLGIMGTEAFF.

This clone has just one count. CDR3 in amino acids: CASTFSLGTEAFF. For the CDR3, the DNA is TGTGCCAGCACTTTTTCATTGGGCACTGAAGCTTTCTTT. The V gene is TRBV12-3 or TRBV12-4, the J gene TRBJ1-1; D is uncertain. Trimming took off 7 bases at V and 4 bases at J, with 13 bases between the two ends. The CDR3 is 13 residues long.

This chain links TRBV19 with TRBJ1-2; weak D call: TRBD1 (5 bases). The CDR3 loop spans 17 amino acids. V was pared by 1 base and J by 8 bases, with 23 bases between. Germline CDR1 is LNHDA and CDR2 is SQIVND (reference sequence). The chain's CDR3 is CASSIVLLTAGGIGYTF. CDR3 coding DNA: TGTGCCAGTAGTATAGTTCTGCTGACAGCTGGAGGGATCGGCTACACCTTC.

This chain links TRBV5-1 with TRBJ1-5; no firm D call. The CDR3 has 16 amino acids. Germline V gene lookup returns CDR1 SGHRS and CDR2 YFSETQ. The germline V and J ends were trimmed by 4 bases and 1 base, with 15 bases remaining between them. The CDR3 here is CASSPLPGPSNQPQHF. In nucleotides, the CDR3 is TGCGCCAGCAGCCCTCTCCCCGGACCGAGCAATCAGCCCCAGCATTTT.

This chain connects TRBV7-8 to TRBJ1-5; unclear D gene. Germline V gives CDR1 SGHVS, CDR2 FQNEAQ. Trimming stripped 3 bases from V and 1 base from J, with 13 bases between. This CDR3 has 16 amino acids. This CDR3 reads CASSFGPKGSNQPQHF. CDR3 nucleotide sequence: TGTGCCAGCAGCTTCGGTCCGAAAGGGAGCAATCAGCCCCAGCATTTT.